The subject of this entry is one TCR beta chain. These data are taken from a study of blood T cell repertoires in COVID-19. Trimming cost V 3 bases and J 0 bases; bases outside gene matches: 7. This CDR3 is 17 amino acids long. Germline CDR1 reads DFQATT; CDR2 reads SNEGSKA (reference sequence). TCRdb keeps only in-frame clones here, not all; method: immunoSEQ multiplex PCR. The sample has hundreds of thousands of clones; 75% to 90% are singletons. This clonotype originated in a middle-aged man with acute or convalescent COVID-19. Sequencing used peripheral blood. The chain carries TRBV20-1 and TRBJ2-2; 10 nucleotides align to TRBD2. The CDR3: CSASPASGGPNTGELFF. CDR3 coding DNA: TGCAGTGCTAGTCCGGCTAGCGGGGGTCCGAACACCGGGGAGCTGTTTTTT.